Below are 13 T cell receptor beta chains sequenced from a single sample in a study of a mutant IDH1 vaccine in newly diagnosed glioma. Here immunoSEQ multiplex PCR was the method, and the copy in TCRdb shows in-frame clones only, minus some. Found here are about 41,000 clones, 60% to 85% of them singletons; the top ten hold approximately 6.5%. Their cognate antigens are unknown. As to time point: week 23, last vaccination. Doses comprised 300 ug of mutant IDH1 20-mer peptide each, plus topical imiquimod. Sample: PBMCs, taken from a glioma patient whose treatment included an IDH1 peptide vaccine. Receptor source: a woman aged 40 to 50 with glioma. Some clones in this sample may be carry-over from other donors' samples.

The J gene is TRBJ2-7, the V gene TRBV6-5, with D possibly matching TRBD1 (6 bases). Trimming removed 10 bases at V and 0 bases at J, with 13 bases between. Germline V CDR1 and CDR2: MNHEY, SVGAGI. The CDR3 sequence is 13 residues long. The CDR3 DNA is TGTGCCATCAGCCGACAGGACTCCTACGAGCAGTACTTC. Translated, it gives CAISRQDSYEQYF.

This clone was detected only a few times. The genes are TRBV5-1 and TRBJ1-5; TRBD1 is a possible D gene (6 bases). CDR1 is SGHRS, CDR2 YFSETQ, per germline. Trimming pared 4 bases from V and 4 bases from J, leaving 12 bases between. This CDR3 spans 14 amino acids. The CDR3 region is CASSPGQTNQPQHF. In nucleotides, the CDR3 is TGCGCCAGCAGCCCCGGACAGACAAATCAGCCCCAGCATTTT.

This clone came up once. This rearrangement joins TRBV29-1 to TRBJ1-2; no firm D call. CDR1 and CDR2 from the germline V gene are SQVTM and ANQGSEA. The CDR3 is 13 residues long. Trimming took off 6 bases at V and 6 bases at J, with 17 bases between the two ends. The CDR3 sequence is CSVPLEGKDGYTF. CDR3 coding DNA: TGCAGCGTCCCACTGGAGGGTAAGGATGGCTACACCTTC.

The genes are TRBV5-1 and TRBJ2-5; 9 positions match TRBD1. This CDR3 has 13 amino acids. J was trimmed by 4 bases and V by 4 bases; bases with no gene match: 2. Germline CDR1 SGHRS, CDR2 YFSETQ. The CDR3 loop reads CASSRTGVETQYF. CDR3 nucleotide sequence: TGCGCCAGCAGCAGGACAGGGGTAGAGACCCAGTACTTC.

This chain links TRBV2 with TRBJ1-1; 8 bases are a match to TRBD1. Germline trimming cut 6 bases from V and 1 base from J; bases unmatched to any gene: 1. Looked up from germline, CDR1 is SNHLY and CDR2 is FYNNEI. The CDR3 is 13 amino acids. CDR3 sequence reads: CASRDRGNTEAFF. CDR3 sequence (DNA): TGTGCCAGCAGAGACAGGGGGAACACTGAAGCTTTCTTT.

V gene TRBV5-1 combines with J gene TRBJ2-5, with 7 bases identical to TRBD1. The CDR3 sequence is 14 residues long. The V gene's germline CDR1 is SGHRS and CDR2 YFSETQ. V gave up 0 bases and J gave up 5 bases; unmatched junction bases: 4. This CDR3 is CASSLDTGEETQYF. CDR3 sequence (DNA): TGCGCCAGCAGCTTGGACACAGGGGAGGAGACCCAGTACTTC.

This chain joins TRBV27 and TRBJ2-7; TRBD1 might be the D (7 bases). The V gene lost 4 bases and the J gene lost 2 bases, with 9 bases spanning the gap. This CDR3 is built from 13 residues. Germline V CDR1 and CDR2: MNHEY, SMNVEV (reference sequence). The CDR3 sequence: CASSSRGAYEQYF. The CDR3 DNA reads TGTGCCAGCAGTTCCAGGGGGGCCTACGAGCAGTACTTC.

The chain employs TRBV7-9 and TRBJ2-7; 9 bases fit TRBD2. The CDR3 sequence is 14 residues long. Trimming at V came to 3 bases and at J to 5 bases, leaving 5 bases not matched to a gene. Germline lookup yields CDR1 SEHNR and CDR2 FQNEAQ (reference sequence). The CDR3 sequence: CASSLRLAVHEQYF. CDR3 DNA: TGTGCCAGCAGCTTGAGACTAGCGGTCCACGAGCAGTACTTC.

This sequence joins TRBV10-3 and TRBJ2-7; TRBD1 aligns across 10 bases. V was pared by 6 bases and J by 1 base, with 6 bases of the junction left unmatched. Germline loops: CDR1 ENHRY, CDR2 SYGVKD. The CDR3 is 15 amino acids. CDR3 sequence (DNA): TGTGCCATCAGCGTCAGGGGACAGGGGTCCTACGAGCAGTACTTC. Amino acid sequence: CAISVRGQGSYEQYF.

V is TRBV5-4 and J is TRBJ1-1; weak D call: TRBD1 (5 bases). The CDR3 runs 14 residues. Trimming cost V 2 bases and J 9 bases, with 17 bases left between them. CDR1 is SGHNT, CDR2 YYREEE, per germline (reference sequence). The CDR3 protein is CASSLHHRNQKAFF. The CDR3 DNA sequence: TGTGCCAGCAGCTTACACCACAGGAACCAGAAAGCTTTCTTT. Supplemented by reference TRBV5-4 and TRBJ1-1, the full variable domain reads ETGVTQSPTHLIKTRGQQVTLRCSSQSGHNTVSWYQQALGQGPQFIFQYYREEENGRGNFPPRFSGLQFPNYSSELNVNALELDDSALYLCASSLHHRNQKAFFGQGTRLTVV.

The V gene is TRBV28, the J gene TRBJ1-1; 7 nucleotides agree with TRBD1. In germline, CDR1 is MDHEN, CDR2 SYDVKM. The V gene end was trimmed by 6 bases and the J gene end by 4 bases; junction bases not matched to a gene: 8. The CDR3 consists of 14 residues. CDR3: CASRRTGVSTEAFF. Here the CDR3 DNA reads TGTGCCAGCAGACGCACAGGGGTCAGCACTGAAGCTTTCTTT.

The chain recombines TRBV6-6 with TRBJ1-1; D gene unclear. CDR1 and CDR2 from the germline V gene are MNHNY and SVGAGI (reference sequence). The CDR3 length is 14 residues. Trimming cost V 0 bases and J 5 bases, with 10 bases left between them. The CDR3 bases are TGTGCCAGCAGTTACTCCGATGGGGATACTGAAGCTTTCTTT. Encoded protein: CASSYSDGDTEAFF.

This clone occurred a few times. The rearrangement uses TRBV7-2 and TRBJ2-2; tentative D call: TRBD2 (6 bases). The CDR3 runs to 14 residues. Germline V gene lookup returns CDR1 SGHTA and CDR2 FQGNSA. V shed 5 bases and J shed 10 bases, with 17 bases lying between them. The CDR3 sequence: CASSLGGSAMELFF. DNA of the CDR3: TGTGCCAGCAGCCTGGGGGGTTCGGCGATGGAGCTGTTTTTT.